This passage covers 2 T cell receptor beta chains from one sample sequenced in a study of blood T cell repertoires in COVID-19 (TCRdb year 2020). Libraries were made using the immunoSEQ multiplex PCR assay. What TCRdb holds here is the immuneACCESS table cut down to in-frame rearrangements. Part of the clones is not present; checked against another copy, under half of the missing clones reflect an unresolved V gene, and the others are unexplained. The sample table contains around 300,000 clones; only one count was recorded for about 90% of them. Jointly, the top ten make up approximately 5.3% of the sample. The sample comprised PBMCs or T cells enriched from blood (not recorded which). The origin of the receptors is a woman in her twenties or thirties who had recovered from COVID-19.

For this clone: The same CDR3 can be traced to other DNA sequences in this sample. The CDR3 DNA is TGTGCCAGCAGTCTGAGGGGCAATCAGCCCCAGCATTTT. Its translation is CASSLRGNQPQHF. The chain couples TRBV7-2 to TRBJ1-5; D is ambiguous. Germline values: CDR1 SGHTA, CDR2 FQGNSA. The CDR3 is 13 residues long. The V gene lost 6 bases and the J gene lost 2 bases, with 8 bases spanning the gap.

The J gene is TRBJ2-2, the V gene TRBV30; no clear D gene. V dropped 3 bases and J dropped 1 base, with 3 bases sitting between them. Germline CDR1 and CDR2: GTSNPN and SVGIG (reference sequence). This CDR3 comprises 12 residues. In DNA form, the CDR3 reads TGTGCCTGGAGCCAGAACACCGGGGAGCTGTTTTTT. Protein sequence: CAWSQNTGELFF.